These T cell receptor beta chains were read from a single sample in a study of blood T cell repertoires in COVID-19. Profiling relied on immunoSEQ multiplex PCR, and the TCRdb table lists in-frame clones only, not all of them. The data contain some 200,000 clones, around 84% of them singletons. Input material: peripheral blood. These receptors all come from a woman aged 80 or over with active or convalescent COVID-19. The CDR3 runs from the conserved cysteine through the conserved F or W. Each record gives: J gene, D gene, V gene, clone size, CDR3 protein, CDR3 DNA. A D gene is named only where the DNA matches it firmly. Only part of the rows carry a size: once, few, many, or a class if the clone is expanded.

>TRBJ2-7|TRBD2|TRBV3-1/TRBV3-2|once
CASSLLAGYEQYF
TGTGCCAGCAGCTTATTAGCGGGGTACGAGCAGTACTTC
>TRBJ2-5|TRBD2|TRBV3-1/TRBV3-2|once
CASSQTPGLAGKETQYF
TGTGCCAGCAGCCAAACCCCGGGACTAGCGGGAAAGGAGACCCAGTACTTC
>TRBJ2-1|-|TRBV14|-
CASSRRGASSYNEQFF
TGTGCCAGCAGCCGGAGGGGCGCTAGCTCCTACAATGAGCAGTTCTTC
>TRBJ2-2|-|TRBV5-1|once
CASSLEQVQNTGELFF
TGCGCCAGCAGCTTGGAACAGGTCCAGAACACCGGGGAGCTGTTTTTT
>TRBJ1-5|TRBD1|TRBV19|few
CASTPGQGNSNQPQHF
TGTGCCAGTACCCCCGGACAGGGGAATAGCAATCAGCCCCAGCATTTT
>TRBJ1-5|-|TRBV19|-
CASSIIGFGNQPQHF
TGTGCCAGTAGTATAATCGGGTTCGGCAATCAGCCCCAGCATTTT
>TRBJ1-5|TRBD1|TRBV12-3/TRBV12-4|-
CASTWDRGQPQHF
TGTGCCAGCACCTGGGACAGGGGCCAGCCCCAGCATTTT
>TRBJ2-7|TRBD1|TRBV5-1|many
CASSLGQGSTYEQYF
TGCGCCAGCAGCCTAGGACAGGGCTCAACCTACGAGCAGTACTTC
>TRBJ2-4|TRBD1|TRBV11-3|-
CASSLGGGENIQYF
TGTGCCAGCAGCTTAGGAGGGGGCGAAAACATTCAGTACTTC
>TRBJ1-4|-|TRBV28|-
CASSLVLGKSTNEKLFF
TGTGCCAGCAGTTTAGTTCTCGGGAAATCAACTAATGAAAAACTGTTTTTT
>TRBJ2-6|TRBD1|TRBV7-1|once
CASSSPGWDSPNVRTLSGANVLTF
TGTGCCAGCAGCTCACCCGGCTGGGACAGTCCCAATGTCCGCACTCTCTCTGGGGCCAACGTCCTGACTTTC
>TRBJ2-7|TRBD1|TRBV5-1|-
CASSLGQGSDEQYF
TGCGCCAGCAGCTTGGGACAGGGTTCCGACGAGCAGTACTTC
>TRBJ2-3|TRBD1|TRBV7-9|-
CASSQPRTGKYF
TGTGCCAGCAGCCAGCCCCGGACAGGCAAGTATTTT
>TRBJ1-4|-|TRBV3-1/TRBV3-2|-
CASSQGGLYEKLFF
TGTGCCAGCAGCCAAGGCGGCCTGTATGAAAAACTGTTTTTT
>TRBJ2-1|TRBD2|TRBV18|-
CASSGMGLAGVVQFF
TGTGCCAGCTCCGGAATGGGACTAGCGGGAGTGGTGCAGTTCTTC
>TRBJ2-1|TRBD2|TRBV9|once
CASSAGLAGGFEQFF
TGTGCCAGCAGCGCCGGACTAGCGGGAGGATTTGAGCAGTTCTTC
>TRBJ1-2|-|TRBV2|-
CASSESGGHGYGYTF
TGTGCCAGCAGTGAAAGCGGTGGGCATGGCTATGGCTACACCTTC
>TRBJ2-1|TRBD2|TRBV2|-
CASSGRDYTNEQFF
TGTGCCAGCAGTGGTAGGGACTATACTAATGAGCAGTTCTTC
>TRBJ1-2|-|TRBV19|-
CASSIDIRDIGNYGYTF
TGTGCCAGTAGTATAGACATCCGGGACATCGGAAACTATGGCTACACCTTC
>TRBJ1-6|TRBD1|TRBV9|once
CASSHRQGDSPLHF
TGTGCCAGCAGCCACAGACAGGGAGATTCACCCCTCCACTTT
>TRBJ1-1|-|TRBV30|-
CARADRGTEAFF
TGTGCTCGGGCCGATCGGGGCACTGAAGCTTTCTTT
>TRBJ1-2|TRBD1|TRBV19|-
CASSMTGTYGYTF
TGTGCCAGTAGTATGACAGGGACCTATGGCTACACCTTC
>TRBJ2-5|TRBD1|TRBV7-7|-
CASSAGTGRETQYF
TGTGCCAGCAGCGCCGGGACAGGGCGGGAGACCCAGTACTTC
>TRBJ2-2|-|TRBV30|-
CAWHGGSRSTGELFF
TGTGCCTGGCACGGAGGCTCCCGCAGCACCGGGGAGCTGTTTTTT
>TRBJ2-5|-|TRBV30|-
CAWRSMDKGRGTQYF
TGTGCCTGGAGAAGTATGGACAAGGGGCGTGGGACCCAGTACTTC
>TRBJ2-2|TRBD2|TRBV7-2|-
CASSFPSGGRDTGELFF
TGTGCCAGCAGCTTTCCCTCGGGAGGGAGGGACACCGGGGAGCTGTTTTTT
>TRBJ1-6|-|TRBV6-6|-
CASSQRQTSSYNSPLHF
TGTGCCAGCAGTCAAAGACAGACGAGCTCCTATAATTCACCCCTCCACTTT